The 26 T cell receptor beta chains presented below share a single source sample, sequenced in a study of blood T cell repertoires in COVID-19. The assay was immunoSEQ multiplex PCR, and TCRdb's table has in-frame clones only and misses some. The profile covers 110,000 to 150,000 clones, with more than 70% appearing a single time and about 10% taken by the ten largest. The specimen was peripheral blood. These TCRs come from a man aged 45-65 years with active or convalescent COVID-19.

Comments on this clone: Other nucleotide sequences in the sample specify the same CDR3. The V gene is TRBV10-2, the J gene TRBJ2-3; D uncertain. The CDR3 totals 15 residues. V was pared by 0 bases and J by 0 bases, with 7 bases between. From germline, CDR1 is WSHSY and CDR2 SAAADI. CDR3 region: CASSESPVSTDTQYF. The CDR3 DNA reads TGCGCCAGCAGTGAGTCCCCAGTTAGCACAGATACGCAGTATTTT.

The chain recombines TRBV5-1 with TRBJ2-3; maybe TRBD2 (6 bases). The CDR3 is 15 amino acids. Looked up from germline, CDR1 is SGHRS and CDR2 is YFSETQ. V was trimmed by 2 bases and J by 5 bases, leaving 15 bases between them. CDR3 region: CASSLSPGVVDTQYF. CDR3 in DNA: TGCGCCAGCAGCTTATCTCCGGGAGTTGTAGATACGCAGTATTTT.

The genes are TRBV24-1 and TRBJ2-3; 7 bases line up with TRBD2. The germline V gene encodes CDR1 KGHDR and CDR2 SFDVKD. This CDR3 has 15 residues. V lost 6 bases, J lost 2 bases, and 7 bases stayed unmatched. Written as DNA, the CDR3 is TGTGCCACCAGTAACAAAGCGGGACTCACAGATACGCAGTATTTT. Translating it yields CATSNKAGLTDTQYF.

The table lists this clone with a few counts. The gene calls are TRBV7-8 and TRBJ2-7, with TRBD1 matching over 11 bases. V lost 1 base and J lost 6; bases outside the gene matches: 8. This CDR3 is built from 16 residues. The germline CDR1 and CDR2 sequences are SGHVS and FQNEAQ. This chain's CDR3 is CASSLVDPGTGGEQYF. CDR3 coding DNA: TGTGCCAGCAGCTTAGTGGACCCCGGGACAGGGGGCGAGCAGTACTTC.

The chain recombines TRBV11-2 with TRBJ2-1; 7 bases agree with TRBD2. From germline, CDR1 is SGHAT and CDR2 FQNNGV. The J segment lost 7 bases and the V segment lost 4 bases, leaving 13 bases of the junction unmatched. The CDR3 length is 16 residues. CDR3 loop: CASSSIAGPYLNEQFF. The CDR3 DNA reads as TGTGCCAGCAGCTCAATAGCGGGTCCCTATCTGAATGAGCAGTTCTTC.

CDR3 protein: CASSLLRGPDYGYTF. The CDR3 DNA is TGTGCCAGCAGTTTGCTAAGGGGGCCCGACTATGGCTACACCTTC. The rearrangement links TRBV28 to TRBJ1-2; 7 bases line up with TRBD1. Germline V gives CDR1 MDHEN, CDR2 SYDVKM. CDR3 length: 15 residues. V shed 3 bases and J 3 bases; nucleotides not matched to a gene: 7.

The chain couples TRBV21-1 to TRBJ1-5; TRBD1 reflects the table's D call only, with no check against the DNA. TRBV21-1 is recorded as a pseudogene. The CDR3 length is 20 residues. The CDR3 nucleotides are TGTGCCAGCAGCAAATTTGGCGACAGGGGAAATAGGTATGGCAATCAGCCCCAGCATTTT. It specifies CASSKFGDRGNRYGNQPQHF.

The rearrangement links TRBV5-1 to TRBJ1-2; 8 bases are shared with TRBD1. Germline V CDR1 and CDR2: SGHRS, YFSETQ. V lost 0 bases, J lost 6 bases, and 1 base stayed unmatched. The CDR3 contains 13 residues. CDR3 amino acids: CASSLETGDGYTF. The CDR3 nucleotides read TGCGCCAGCAGCTTGGAGACAGGGGATGGCTACACCTTC.

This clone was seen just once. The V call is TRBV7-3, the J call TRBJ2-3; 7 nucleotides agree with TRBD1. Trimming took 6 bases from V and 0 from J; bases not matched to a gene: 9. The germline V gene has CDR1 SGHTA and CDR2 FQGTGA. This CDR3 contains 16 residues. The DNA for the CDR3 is TGTGCCAGCAGAGGGGGCGGCGCGGAGAGCACAGATACGCAGTATTTT. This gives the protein CASRGGGAESTDTQYF.

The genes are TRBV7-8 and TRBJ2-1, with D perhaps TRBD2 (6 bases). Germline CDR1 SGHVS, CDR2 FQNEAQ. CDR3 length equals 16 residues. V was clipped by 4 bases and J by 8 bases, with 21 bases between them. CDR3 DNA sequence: TGTGCCAGCAGCTCCTCGACTAGGCCCTTTTTTGATGAGCAGTTCTTC. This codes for CASSSSTRPFFDEQFF.

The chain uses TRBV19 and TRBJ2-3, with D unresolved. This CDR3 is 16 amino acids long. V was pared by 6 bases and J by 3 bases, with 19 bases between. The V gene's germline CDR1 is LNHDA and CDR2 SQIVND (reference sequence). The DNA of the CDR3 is TGTGCCAGTAGGCAGTTCGGCCAGCGTGGGACAGATACGCAGTATTTT. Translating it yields CASRQFGQRGTDTQYF.

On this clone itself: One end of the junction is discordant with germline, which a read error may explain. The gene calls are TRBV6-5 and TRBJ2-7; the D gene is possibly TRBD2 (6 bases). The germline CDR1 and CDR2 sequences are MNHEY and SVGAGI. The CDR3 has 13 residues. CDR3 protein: CASSLAGGKGRDF. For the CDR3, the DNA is TGTGCCAGCAGTCTAGCCGGAGGGAAGGGCCGCGACTTC.

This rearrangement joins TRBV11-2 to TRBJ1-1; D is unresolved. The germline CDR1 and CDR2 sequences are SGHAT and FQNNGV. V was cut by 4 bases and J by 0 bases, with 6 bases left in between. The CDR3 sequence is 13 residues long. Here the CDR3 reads CASSSDMNTEAFF. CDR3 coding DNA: TGTGCCAGCAGCTCTGACATGAACACTGAAGCTTTCTTT.

CDR3 loop: CSVEPLKLSSYNEQFF. CDR3 DNA sequence: TGCAGCGTTGAACCCCTTAAGTTGAGCTCCTACAATGAGCAGTTCTTC. This rearrangement joins TRBV29-1 to TRBJ2-1, with D unclear. Germline assignment: CDR1 SQVTM and CDR2 ANQGSEA. V was pared by 2 bases and J by 0 bases, with 14 bases between. The CDR3 has 16 residues.

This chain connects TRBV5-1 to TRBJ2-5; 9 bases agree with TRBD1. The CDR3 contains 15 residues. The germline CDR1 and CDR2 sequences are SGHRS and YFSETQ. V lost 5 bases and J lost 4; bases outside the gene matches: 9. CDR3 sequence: CASRPGQGLAETQYF. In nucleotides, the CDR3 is TGCGCCAGCAGACCGGGACAGGGTCTCGCAGAGACCCAGTACTTC.

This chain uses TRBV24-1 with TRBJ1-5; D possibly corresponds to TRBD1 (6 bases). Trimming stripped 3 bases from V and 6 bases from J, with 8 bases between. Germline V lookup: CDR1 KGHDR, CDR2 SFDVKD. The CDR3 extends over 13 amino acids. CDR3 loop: CATSDRDTQPQHF. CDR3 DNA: TGTGCCACCAGTGATCGGGACACTCAGCCCCAGCATTTT.

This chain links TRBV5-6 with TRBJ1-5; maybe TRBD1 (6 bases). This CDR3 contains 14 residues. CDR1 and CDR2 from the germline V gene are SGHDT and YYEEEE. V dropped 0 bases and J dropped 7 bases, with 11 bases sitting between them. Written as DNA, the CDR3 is TGTGCCAGCAGCTTGGGGACAGTAGAACAGCCCCAGCATTTT. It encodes CASSLGTVEQPQHF.

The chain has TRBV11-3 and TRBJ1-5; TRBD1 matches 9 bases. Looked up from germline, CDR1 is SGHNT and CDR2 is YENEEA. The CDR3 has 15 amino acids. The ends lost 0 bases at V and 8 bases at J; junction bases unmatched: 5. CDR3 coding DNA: TGTGCCAGCAGCTTAGACGGGACAGGGCTGAAGCCCCAGCATTTT. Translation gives CASSLDGTGLKPQHF. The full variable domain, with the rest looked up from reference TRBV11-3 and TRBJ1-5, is EAGVVQSPRYKIIEKKQPVAFWCNPISGHNTLYWYLQNLGQGPELLIRYENEEAVDDSQLPKDRFSAERLKGVDSTLKIQPAELGDSAVYLCASSLDGTGLKPQHFGDGTRLSIL.

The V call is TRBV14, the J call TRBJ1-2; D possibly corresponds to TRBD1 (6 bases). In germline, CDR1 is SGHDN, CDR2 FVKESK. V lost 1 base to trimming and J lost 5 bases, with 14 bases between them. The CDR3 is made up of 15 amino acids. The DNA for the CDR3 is TGTGCCAGCAGCCAAGTCACAGGGCCTGTTTATGGCTACACCTTC. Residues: CASSQVTGPVYGYTF.

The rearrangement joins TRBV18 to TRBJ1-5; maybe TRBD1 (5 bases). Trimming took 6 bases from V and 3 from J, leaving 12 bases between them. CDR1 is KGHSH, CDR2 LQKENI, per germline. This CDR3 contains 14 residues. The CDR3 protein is CASSRDSDNQPQHF. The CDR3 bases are TGTGCCAGCTCGCGAGACAGTGACAATCAGCCCCAGCATTTT.

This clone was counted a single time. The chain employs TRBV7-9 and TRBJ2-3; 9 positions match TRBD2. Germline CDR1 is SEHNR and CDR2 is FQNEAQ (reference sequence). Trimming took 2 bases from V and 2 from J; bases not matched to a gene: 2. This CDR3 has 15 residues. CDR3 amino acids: CASSLSGGSTDTQYF. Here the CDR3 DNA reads TGTGCCAGCAGCTTAAGCGGGGGGTCCACAGATACGCAGTATTTT. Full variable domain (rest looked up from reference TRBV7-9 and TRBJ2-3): DTGVSQNPRHKITKRGQNVTFRCDPISEHNRLYWYRQTLGQGPEFLTYFQNEAQLEKSRLLSDRFSAERPKGSFSTLEIQRTEQGDSAMYLCASSLSGGSTDTQYFGPGTRLTVL.

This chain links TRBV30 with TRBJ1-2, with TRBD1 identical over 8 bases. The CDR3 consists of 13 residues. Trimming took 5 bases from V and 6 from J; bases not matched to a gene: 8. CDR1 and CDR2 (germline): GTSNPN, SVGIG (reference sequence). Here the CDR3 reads CAWSPDRDHGYTF. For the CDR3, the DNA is TGTGCCTGGTCCCCGGACAGGGACCATGGCTACACCTTC.

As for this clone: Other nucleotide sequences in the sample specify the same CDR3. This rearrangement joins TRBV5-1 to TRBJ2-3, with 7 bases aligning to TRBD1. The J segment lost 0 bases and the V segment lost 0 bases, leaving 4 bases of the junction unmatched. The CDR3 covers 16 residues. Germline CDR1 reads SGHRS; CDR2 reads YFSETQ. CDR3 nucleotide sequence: TGCGCCAGCAGCTTGGGGACAGGCCCCAGCACAGATACGCAGTATTTT. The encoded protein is CASSLGTGPSTDTQYF. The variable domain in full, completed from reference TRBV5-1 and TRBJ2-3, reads KAGVTQTPRYLIKTRGQQVTLSCSPISGHRSVSWYQQTPGQGLQFLFEYFSETQRNKGNFPGRFSGRQFSNSRSEMNVSTLELGDSALYLCASSLGTGPSTDTQYFGPGTRLTVL.

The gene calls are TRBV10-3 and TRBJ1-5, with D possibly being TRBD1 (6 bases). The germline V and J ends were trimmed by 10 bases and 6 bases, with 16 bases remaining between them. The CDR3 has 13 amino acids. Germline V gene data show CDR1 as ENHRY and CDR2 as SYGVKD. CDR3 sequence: CATLYREGQPQHF. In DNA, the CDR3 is TGTGCCACCCTATACAGGGAAGGTCAGCCCCAGCATTTT.

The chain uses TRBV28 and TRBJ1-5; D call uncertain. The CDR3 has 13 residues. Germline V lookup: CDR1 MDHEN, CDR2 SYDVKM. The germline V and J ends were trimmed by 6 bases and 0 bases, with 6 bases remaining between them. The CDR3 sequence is CASRRGSNQPQHF. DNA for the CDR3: TGTGCCAGCAGACGGGGTAGCAATCAGCCCCAGCATTTT.

CDR3 coding DNA: TGTGCCAGAAGGCCAGCGGGGGGCTGTACTGAAGCTTTCTTT. Residues: CARRPAGGCTEAFF. The genes are TRBV5-3 and TRBJ1-1; possibly TRBD1 for D (6 bases). TRBV5-3 is given ORF status, its function remaining uncertain. Trimming stripped 5 bases from V and 5 bases from J, with 16 bases between. The CDR3 totals 14 residues.